This T cell receptor beta chain was captured by sequencing in a study of blood T cell repertoires in COVID-19. Study context: Acute-phase and convalescent COVID-19 samples originated in the United States, Italy and Spain.

Adults between about 18 and 95 years of age took part from 20 to 25 US areas. Exposed enrollees encountered a COVID-19 case at some point within 2 weeks before study entry. This clone was detected only once. Original data processing: Reference gene primer amplification in the assay estimated nucleated cell counts. Sequenced by immunoSEQ multiplex PCR; TCRdb stores in-frame clones only, minus some. Clonal size and the V and J genes are those of that table, whereas D and trimming came from the DNA. Altogether 140,000 to 150,000 clones are present, around 84% being singletons, with the ten largest covering 5.8%. Between the trimmed V and J ends, which lost 3 bases and 7 bases, there was a span of 10 bases. The CDR3 covers 12 residues. In germline, CDR1 is SGDLS, CDR2 YYNGEE.

The sample taken for sequencing was PBMCs or T cells enriched from blood (not recorded which). V usage is TRBV9 and J usage is TRBJ1-2; TRBD1 is a possible D gene (5 bases). The TCR originated in a woman aged 45 to 65 who had been exposed to COVID-19. The CDR3 DNA sequence: TGTGCCAGCAGCGCCGGGACTCGTGGCTACACCTTC. The encoded protein is CASSAGTRGYTF.